This T cell receptor (beta chain) originates from a study of cytomegalovirus exposure and HLA in healthy donors (dated by TCRdb to the late 2010s). Study-level background: According to a later analysis, one platform produced both the 120 validation repertoires and the 670 or so repertoires of the first cohort. The study was designed to test whether signatures of past pathogen exposure could be identified by cataloging public T cell receptors. To predict cytomegalovirus infection status, the study combined high-throughput TCR immunosequencing, statistical association of individual TCRs with disease status, and machine learning. Besides the first cohort of 666 subjects, a separate validation cohort made up of over a hundred different subjects was used. The full study reports these points: The classifier was reported to diagnose cytomegalovirus status with high specificity and sensitivity in both the original cohort and the validation cohort. In a later analysis, TCRs clustered in the first cohort were found to also tend to co-occur in the 110 or so validation repertoires, with 85% to 95% of cluster scores above 0. Most TCR sequences were observed very rarely across donors, whereas some public TCRs were present in many individuals. A few of the identified cytomegalovirus-associated TCR beta chains were confirmed in vitro to be specific for cytomegalovirus antigens. A total of about 150 TCR beta chains were listed by the study as associated with cytomegalovirus. The validation cohort had no HLA typing available for a later analysis, so co-occurrence within that cohort was assessed over all 110 or so repertoires. According to the authors, the approach could potentially be generalized to other disease states and immunological phenotypes.

The library was produced with the immunoSEQ multiplex PCR assay. In the authors' own workflow: A statistical classification framework was developed to diagnose cytomegalovirus status using the catalog of TCR beta chain sequences. Sourced from immuneACCESS, this table was stored by TCRdb with only in-frame sequences that have V and J called. A share of the clones is absent; for the studies checked, an unresolved V gene accounts for under half, and the remainder has no known explanation. D and trimming were read from the DNA, whereas the V and J calls and clone size are those reported in that table. The sample table holds 210,000 or so clones, of which 85% to 90% were seen once. Of the sample, approximately 2.9% is held by the ten largest clones. A word on this clone: The antigen it recognizes is unknown. Per-base quality was not reported, and no clone a single base away is much larger than it.

Separate from the approximately 670-subject first cohort, the validation cohort of some 130 subjects was the group to which the donors belonged. Trimming takes 0 bases from V and 1 base from J, and the germline ends sit 8 bases apart. The CDR3 holds 14 amino acids from the cysteine to the phenylalanine. Only the CDR3 DNA stays, 42 bases, in frame from base 1. The germline V gene supplies CDR1 SGDLS and CDR2 YYNGEE. Here the chain combines TRBV9 and TRBJ2-7; matching of 5 bases hints at TRBD1 as the D gene. This TCR came from a woman aged 18-29 years in good health and CMV-seronegative. The sequenced sample consisted of PBMCs. The DNA reads TGTGCCAGCAGCGTAGGTCCAGGGTCCTACGAGCAGTACTTC. This is translated as CASSVGPGSYEQYF.